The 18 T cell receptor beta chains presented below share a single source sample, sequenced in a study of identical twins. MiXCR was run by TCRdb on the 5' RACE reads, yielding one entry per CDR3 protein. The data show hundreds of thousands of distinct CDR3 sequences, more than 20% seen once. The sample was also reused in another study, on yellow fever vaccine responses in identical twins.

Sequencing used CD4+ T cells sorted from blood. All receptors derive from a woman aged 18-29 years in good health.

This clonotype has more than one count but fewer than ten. The CDR3: CASSLGDREFQETQYF. The CDR3 DNA sequence: TGCGCCAGCAGCTTGGGGGACAGGGAGTTCCAAGAGACCCAGTACTTC. The chain joins TRBV5-1 to TRBJ2-5; the match to TRBD1 covers 9 bases. V shed 0 bases and J 1 base; nucleotides not matched to a gene: 4. The CDR3 is 16 amino acids. Per the germline V gene, CDR1 is SGHRS and CDR2 is YFSETQ.

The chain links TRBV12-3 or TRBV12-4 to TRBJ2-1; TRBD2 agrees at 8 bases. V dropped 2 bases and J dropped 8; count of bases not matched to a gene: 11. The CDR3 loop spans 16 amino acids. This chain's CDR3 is CASSLKPVAGRDEQFF. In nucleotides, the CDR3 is TGTGCCAGCAGTTTAAAACCGGTAGCGGGAAGGGATGAGCAGTTCTTC.

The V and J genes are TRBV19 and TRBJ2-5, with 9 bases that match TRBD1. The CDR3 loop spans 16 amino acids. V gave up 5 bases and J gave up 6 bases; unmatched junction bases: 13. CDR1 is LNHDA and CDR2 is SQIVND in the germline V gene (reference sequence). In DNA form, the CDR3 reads TGTGCCAGTAGTCATCTGGGGGGACAGGGAGTAAAGACCCAGTACTTC. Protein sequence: CASSHLGGQGVKTQYF. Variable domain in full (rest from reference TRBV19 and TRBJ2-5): DGGITQSPKYLFRKEGQNVTLSCEQNLNHDAMYWYRQDPGQGLRLIYYSQIVNDFQKGDIAEGYSVSREKKESFPLTVTSAQKNPTAFYLCASSHLGGQGVKTQYFGPGTRLLVL.

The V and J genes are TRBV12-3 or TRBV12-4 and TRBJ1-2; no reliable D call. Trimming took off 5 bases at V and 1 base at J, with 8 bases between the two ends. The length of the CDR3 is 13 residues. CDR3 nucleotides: TGTGCCAGCAGTCCCGTCGTTAACTATGGCTACACCTTC. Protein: CASSPVVNYGYTF.

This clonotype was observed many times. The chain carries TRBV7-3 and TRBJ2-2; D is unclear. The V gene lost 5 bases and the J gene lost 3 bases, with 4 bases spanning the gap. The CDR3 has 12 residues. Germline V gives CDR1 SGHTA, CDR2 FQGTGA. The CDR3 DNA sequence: TGTGCCAGCAGCGGGGACACCGGGGAGCTGTTTTTT. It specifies CASSGDTGELFF.

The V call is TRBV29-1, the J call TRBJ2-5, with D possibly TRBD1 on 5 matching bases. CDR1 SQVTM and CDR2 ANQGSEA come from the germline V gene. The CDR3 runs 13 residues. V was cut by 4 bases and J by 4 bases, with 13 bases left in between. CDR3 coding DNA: TGCAGCGTTGTAAGGGATCAGGGAGAGACCCAGTACTTC. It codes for CSVVRDQGETQYF.

In DNA, the CDR3 is TGCAGTGCTCATAAACCGAACACCGGGGAGCTGTTTTTT. Translated, it gives CSAHKPNTGELFF. The chain employs TRBV20-1 and TRBJ2-2; D is uncertain. The length of the CDR3 is 13 residues. Looked up from germline, CDR1 is DFQATT and CDR2 is SNEGSKA (reference sequence). V lost 5 bases to trimming and J lost 0 bases, with 7 bases between them.

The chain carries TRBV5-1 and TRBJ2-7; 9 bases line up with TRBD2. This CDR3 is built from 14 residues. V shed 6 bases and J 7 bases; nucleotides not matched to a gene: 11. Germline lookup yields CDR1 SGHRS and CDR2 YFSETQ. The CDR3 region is CASTRGREGQEQYF. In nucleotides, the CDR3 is TGCGCCAGCACCCGCGGGCGGGAGGGCCAAGAGCAGTACTTC.

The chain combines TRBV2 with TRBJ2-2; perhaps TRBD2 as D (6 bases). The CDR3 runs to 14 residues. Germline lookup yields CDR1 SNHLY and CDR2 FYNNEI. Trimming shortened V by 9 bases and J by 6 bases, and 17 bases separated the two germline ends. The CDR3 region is CASLGEALSGELFF. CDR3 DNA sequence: TGTGCCAGTCTGGGGGAGGCCCTTTCCGGGGAGCTGTTTTTT.

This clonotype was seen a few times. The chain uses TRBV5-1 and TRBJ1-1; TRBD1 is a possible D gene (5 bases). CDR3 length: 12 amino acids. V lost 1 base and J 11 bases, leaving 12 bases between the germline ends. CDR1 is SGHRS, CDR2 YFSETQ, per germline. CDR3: CASSLTQGGAFF. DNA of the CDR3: TGCGCCAGCAGCTTGACGCAGGGAGGCGCTTTCTTT.

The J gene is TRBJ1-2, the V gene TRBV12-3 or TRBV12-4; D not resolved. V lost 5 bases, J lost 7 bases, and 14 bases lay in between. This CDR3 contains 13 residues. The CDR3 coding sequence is TGTGCCAGCAGTCCGGAAAGGAGCACTGGCTACACCTTC. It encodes CASSPERSTGYTF.

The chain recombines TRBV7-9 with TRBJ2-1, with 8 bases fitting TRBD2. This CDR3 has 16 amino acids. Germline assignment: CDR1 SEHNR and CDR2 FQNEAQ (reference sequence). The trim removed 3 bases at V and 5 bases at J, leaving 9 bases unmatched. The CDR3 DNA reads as TGTGCCAGCAGCTTCGCTCGGCGGGGGGCTAACAATGAGCAGTTCTTC. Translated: CASSFARRGANNEQFF.

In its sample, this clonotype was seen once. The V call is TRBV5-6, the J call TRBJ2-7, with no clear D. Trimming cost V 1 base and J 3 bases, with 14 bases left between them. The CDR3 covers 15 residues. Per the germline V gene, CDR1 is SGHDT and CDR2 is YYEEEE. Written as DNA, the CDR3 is TGTGCCAGCAGCTTGTTCGTCTCTTCGGGCTACGAGCAGTACGTC. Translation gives CASSLFVSSGYEQYV.

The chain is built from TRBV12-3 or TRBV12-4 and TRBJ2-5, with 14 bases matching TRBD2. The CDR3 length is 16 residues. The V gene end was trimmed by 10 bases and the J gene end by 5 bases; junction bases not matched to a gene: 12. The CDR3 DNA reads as TGTGCCACCGCGACTAGCGGGAGGGAAAAGGGGGAGACCCAGTACTTC. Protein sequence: CATATSGREKGETQYF.

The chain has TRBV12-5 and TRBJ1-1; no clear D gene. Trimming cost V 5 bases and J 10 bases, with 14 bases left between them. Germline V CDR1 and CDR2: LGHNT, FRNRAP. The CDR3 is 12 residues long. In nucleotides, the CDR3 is TGTGCTAGTGGTATAACAGTTGATGCAGCTTTCTTT. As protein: CASGITVDAAFF.

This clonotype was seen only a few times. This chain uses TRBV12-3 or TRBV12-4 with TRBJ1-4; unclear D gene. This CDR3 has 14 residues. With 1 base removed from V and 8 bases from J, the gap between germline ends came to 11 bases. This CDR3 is CASSLDDIPEKLFF. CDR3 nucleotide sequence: TGTGCCAGCAGTTTAGATGACATCCCCGAAAAACTGTTTTTT.

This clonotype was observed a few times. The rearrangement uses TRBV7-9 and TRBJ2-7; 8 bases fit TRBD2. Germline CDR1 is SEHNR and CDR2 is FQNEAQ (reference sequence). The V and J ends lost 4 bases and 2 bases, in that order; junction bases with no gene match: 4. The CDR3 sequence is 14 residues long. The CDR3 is CASSYQRGPYEQYF. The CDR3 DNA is TGTGCCAGCAGCTACCAGCGGGGGCCCTACGAGCAGTACTTC. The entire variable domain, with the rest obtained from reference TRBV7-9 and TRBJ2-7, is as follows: DTGVSQNPRHKITKRGQNVTFRCDPISEHNRLYWYRQTLGQGPEFLTYFQNEAQLEKSRLLSDRFSAERPKGSFSTLEIQRTEQGDSAMYLCASSYQRGPYEQYFGPGTRLTVT.

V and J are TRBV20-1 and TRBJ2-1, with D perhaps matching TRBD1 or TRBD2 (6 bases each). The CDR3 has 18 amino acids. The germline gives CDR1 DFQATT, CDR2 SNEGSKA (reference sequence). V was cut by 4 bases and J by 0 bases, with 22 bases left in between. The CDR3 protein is CSAIPYEGGASSYNEQFF. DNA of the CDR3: TGCAGTGCTATACCCTATGAGGGGGGCGCGAGCTCCTACAATGAGCAGTTCTTC.